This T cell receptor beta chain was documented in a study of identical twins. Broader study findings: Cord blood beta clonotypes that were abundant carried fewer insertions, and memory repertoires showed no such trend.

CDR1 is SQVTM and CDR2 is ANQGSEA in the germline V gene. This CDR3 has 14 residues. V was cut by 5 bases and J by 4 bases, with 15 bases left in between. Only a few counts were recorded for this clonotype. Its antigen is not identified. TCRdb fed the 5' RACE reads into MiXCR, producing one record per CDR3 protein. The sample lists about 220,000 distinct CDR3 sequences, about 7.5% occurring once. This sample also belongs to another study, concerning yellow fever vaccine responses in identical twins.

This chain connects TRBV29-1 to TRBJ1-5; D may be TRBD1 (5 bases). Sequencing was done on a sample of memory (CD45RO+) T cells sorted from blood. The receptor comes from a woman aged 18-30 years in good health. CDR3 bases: TGCAGCGTTTTATTTTTGGGGGAAAATCAGCCCCAGCATTTT. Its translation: CSVLFLGENQPQHF.